Reported below is one TCR beta chain. Its antigen is undetermined. It was healthy bone marrow donors who served as donors. The V gene's germline CDR1 is KGHSH and CDR2 LQKENI. The CDR3 has 15 residues. V gave up 3 bases and J gave up 4 bases; unmatched junction bases: 6. The record originates from a study of cytomegalovirus exposure and HLA in healthy donors. Looking at the study overall: Of the donors genotyped, about 410 in all, around 76% fell in the Caucasian-associated ancestry cluster.

Overall study results and limits: TCR beta chain V- and J-gene trimming was linked, in a later analysis, to a missense variant in DCLRE1C.

The PCR contained 60 Vbeta and 13 Jbeta primers. Data came from immunoSEQ multiplex PCR; TCRdb stores just in-frame clones and leaves some out. The table records around 120,000 clones, about 74% of them present only once. Sequenced input: PBMCs. The receptor comes from a female donor in good health and CMV-seropositive. The chain couples TRBV18 to TRBJ1-2; TRBD1 matches at 9 bases. CDR3 residues: CASSPGGTGPYGYTF. DNA of the CDR3: TGTGCCAGCTCACCCGGCGGGACAGGGCCCTATGGCTACACCTTC. The whole variable domain, remainder taken from reference TRBV18 and TRBJ1-2, is NAGVMQNPRHLVRRRGQEARLRCSPMKGHSHVYWYRQLPEEGLKFMVYLQKENIIDESGMPKERFSAEFPKEGPSILRIQQVVRGDSAAYFCASSPGGTGPYGYTFGSGTRLTVV.